These T cell receptor beta chains were read from a single sample in a study of cytomegalovirus exposure and HLA in healthy donors. The assay was immunoSEQ multiplex PCR, and TCRdb's table has in-frame clones only and misses some. The table lists approximately 190,000 clones. Material: PBMCs. The receptors stem from a boy between 10 and 17 years old in good health and CMV-seronegative. Each CDR3 is given with its conserved first and last residue.

j_call | v_call | cdr3_aa
TRBJ1-2 | TRBV29-1 | CSVDRGRGRDYGYTF
TRBJ2-3 | TRBV5-6 | CASSVWQGSTDTQYF
TRBJ2-7 | TRBV9 | CASILTDRLSYEQYF
TRBJ1-1 | TRBV7-6 | CASSLGQGVTEAFF
TRBJ1-2 | TRBV28 | CASSAAGYTF
TRBJ1-3 | TRBV7-2 | CASSLGTAGGNTIYF
TRBJ1-6 | TRBV13 | CASRRGPETPLHF
TRBJ2-7 | TRBV30 | CAWSDVLQLAGVLEQYF
TRBJ2-1 | TRBV5-6 | CASSFGDVYNEQFF
TRBJ2-7 | TRBV10-2 | CASSGRSSYEQYF